This is a list of T cell receptor beta chains from one sample in a study of graft-versus-host responses after intestinal transplantation. Profiled with immunoSEQ multiplex PCR; TCRdb holds only in-frame clones, not every one. Seen here are 40,000 or so clones, roughly four fifths observed once, and the top ten hold 3.5%. The source was PBMCs, collected around 1,000 days after transplant. Source of these receptors: a human patient who received an intestinal transplant, so some T cells may come from the graft donor. The CDR3 runs from the conserved cysteine through the conserved F or W. Fields, in order: V gene, J gene, clone size, D gene, CDR3 length, CDR3 DNA, CDR3 protein. The D gene is left open where the match is weak. A clone size is listed for some rows: how often the clone was seen (once, few, many), or a class if it is expanded.

v_call: TRBV6-1
j_call: TRBJ2-7
clone_size: .
d_call: TRBD1
cdr3_length: 15
cdr3_nt: TGTGCCAGCAGTGAAGCGGGGCAGGGGGCCAACGAGCAGTACTTC
cdr3_aa: CASSEAGQGANEQYF

v_call: TRBV7-9
j_call: TRBJ2-7
clone_size: .
d_call: TRBD2
cdr3_length: 13
cdr3_nt: TGTGCCAGCAGCCCCCAACTCGGGGGGGAGCAGTACTTC
cdr3_aa: CASSPQLGGEQYF

v_call: TRBV10-2
j_call: TRBJ1-6
clone_size: .
d_call: .
cdr3_length: 15
cdr3_nt: TGCGCCAGCAGTGAGCCGACAGTTTATAATTCACCCCTCCACTTT
cdr3_aa: CASSEPTVYNSPLHF

v_call: TRBV5-1
j_call: TRBJ1-1
clone_size: .
d_call: .
cdr3_length: 14
cdr3_nt: TGCGCCAGCAGCCAGGATATACAGTCTTTTGAAGCTTTCTTT
cdr3_aa: CASSQDIQSFEAFF

v_call: TRBV10-3
j_call: TRBJ2-7
clone_size: .
d_call: TRBD1
cdr3_length: 13
cdr3_nt: TGTGCCATCAGCGGGACAGGGGACCACGAGCAGTACTTC
cdr3_aa: CAISGTGDHEQYF

v_call: TRBV7-8
j_call: TRBJ2-1
clone_size: .
d_call: .
cdr3_length: 19
cdr3_nt: TGTGCCAGCAGCCCGCGGGTATGGGGCGGAAGGAGCTCCTACAATGAGCAGTTCTTC
cdr3_aa: CASSPRVWGGRSSYNEQFF

v_call: TRBV9
j_call: TRBJ1-1
clone_size: .
d_call: TRBD1
cdr3_length: 15
cdr3_nt: TGTGCCAGCAGCGCCGGGACAGGGGGAGGCACTGAAGCTTTCTTT
cdr3_aa: CASSAGTGGGTEAFF

v_call: TRBV6-1
j_call: TRBJ1-1
clone_size: .
d_call: .
cdr3_length: 12
cdr3_nt: TGTGCCAGCGCCGCGGTGCCCCCTGAAGCTTTCTTT
cdr3_aa: CASAAVPPEAFF

v_call: TRBV5-1
j_call: TRBJ2-1
clone_size: .
d_call: .
cdr3_length: 15
cdr3_nt: TGCGCCAGCAGCTTGGGGGGGAGCTCCTACAATGAGCAGTTCTTC
cdr3_aa: CASSLGGSSYNEQFF

v_call: TRBV19
j_call: TRBJ2-3
clone_size: .
d_call: .
cdr3_length: 15
cdr3_nt: TGTGCCAGCAGCCCCGGGTCTCATAACACAGATACGCAGTATTTT
cdr3_aa: CASSPGSHNTDTQYF

v_call: TRBV2
j_call: TRBJ2-1
clone_size: .
d_call: .
cdr3_length: 15
cdr3_nt: TGTGCCAGCAGTGAGATTCAGGCCCTTTTGGGTGAGCAGTTCTTC
cdr3_aa: CASSEIQALLGEQFF

v_call: TRBV5-1
j_call: TRBJ2-7
clone_size: medium-sized
d_call: .
cdr3_length: 13
cdr3_nt: TGCGCCAGCAGTATGGAGGGCACCTACGAGCAGTACTTC
cdr3_aa: CASSMEGTYEQYF

v_call: TRBV5-3
j_call: TRBJ1-6
clone_size: .
d_call: .
cdr3_length: 16
cdr3_nt: TGTGCCAGAAGCCCCGTTTTATTGGGCAATAATTCACCCCTCCACTTT
cdr3_aa: CARSPVLLGNNSPLHF

v_call: TRBV19
j_call: TRBJ2-7
clone_size: .
d_call: .
cdr3_length: 15
cdr3_nt: TGTGCCAGTAGTATGTATGCAGGGGACGCCTACGAGCAGTACTTC
cdr3_aa: CASSMYAGDAYEQYF

v_call: TRBV5-1
j_call: TRBJ2-5
clone_size: .
d_call: TRBD2
cdr3_length: 17
cdr3_nt: TGCGCCAGCAGCCGCACTCCGGGACTAGCGGGCCAAGAGACCCAGTACTTC
cdr3_aa: CASSRTPGLAGQETQYF

v_call: TRBV7-8
j_call: TRBJ2-7
clone_size: .
d_call: .
cdr3_length: 13
cdr3_nt: TGTGCCAGCAGCCCGGGGTGGGGGTACGAGCAGTACTTC
cdr3_aa: CASSPGWGYEQYF

v_call: TRBV11-3
j_call: TRBJ2-7
clone_size: .
d_call: .
cdr3_length: 13
cdr3_nt: TGTGCCAGCAGCTTAGACAGGGACGACGAGCAGTACTTC
cdr3_aa: CASSLDRDDEQYF

v_call: TRBV5-1
j_call: TRBJ2-3
clone_size: .
d_call: TRBD2
cdr3_length: 16
cdr3_nt: TGCGCCAGCAGCTTGGTGTTAGCGGGAGATGTAGATACGCAGTATTTT
cdr3_aa: CASSLVLAGDVDTQYF

v_call: TRBV28
j_call: TRBJ1-2
clone_size: .
d_call: .
cdr3_length: 12
cdr3_nt: TGCGCCAGCAGTTTAGTGGCGAAAGGCTACACCTTC
cdr3_aa: CASSLVAKGYTF

v_call: TRBV6-1
j_call: TRBJ2-2
clone_size: .
d_call: TRBD1
cdr3_length: 15
cdr3_nt: TGTGCCAGCAGTGAATGGCGACAGGGGCCCGGGGAGCTGTTTTTT
cdr3_aa: CASSEWRQGPGELFF

v_call: TRBV7-9
j_call: TRBJ2-7
clone_size: .
d_call: .
cdr3_length: 12
cdr3_nt: TGTGCCAGCAGCCGGACGGACTACGAGCAGTACTTC
cdr3_aa: CASSRTDYEQYF

v_call: TRBV5-4
j_call: TRBJ2-3
clone_size: .
d_call: TRBD1
cdr3_length: 14
cdr3_nt: TGTGCCAGCACCAATCGACAGGGGGCAGATACGCAGTATTTT
cdr3_aa: CASTNRQGADTQYF

v_call: TRBV5-4
j_call: TRBJ1-1
clone_size: .
d_call: .
cdr3_length: 14
cdr3_nt: TGTGCCAGCAGCTTGGAGGCATTTAACACTGAAGCTTTCTTT
cdr3_aa: CASSLEAFNTEAFF

v_call: TRBV27
j_call: TRBJ2-7
clone_size: .
d_call: TRBD2
cdr3_length: 12
cdr3_nt: TGTGCCAGCAGTATCCCGGGGGGCGAGCAGTACTTC
cdr3_aa: CASSIPGGEQYF

v_call: TRBV6-4
j_call: TRBJ2-3
clone_size: few
d_call: .
cdr3_length: 15
cdr3_nt: TGTGCCAGCAGTGACACTAGCTCCCCCACAGATACGCAGTATTTT
cdr3_aa: CASSDTSSPTDTQYF

v_call: TRBV5-4
j_call: TRBJ2-7
clone_size: .
d_call: .
cdr3_length: 15
cdr3_nt: TGTGCCAGCAGCTTGGACGTTGGCAGGGTCGACGAGCAGTACTTC
cdr3_aa: CASSLDVGRVDEQYF

v_call: TRBV5-4
j_call: TRBJ2-7
clone_size: .
d_call: .
cdr3_length: 15
cdr3_nt: TGTGCCAGCAGCTTGTGGGGGGCCCCTCTCTCCGAGCAGTACTTC
cdr3_aa: CASSLWGAPLSEQYF

v_call: TRBV6-1
j_call: TRBJ2-7
clone_size: .
d_call: TRBD1
cdr3_length: 16
cdr3_nt: TGTGCCAGCAGTGCTCCCGCCCAGGGGGCCAACTACGAGCAGTACTTC
cdr3_aa: CASSAPAQGANYEQYF

v_call: TRBV11-3
j_call: TRBJ2-7
clone_size: .
d_call: .
cdr3_length: 16
cdr3_nt: TGTGCCAGCAGCTTAGAAGAGAGGGACCTGGCCCGCGAGCAGTACTTC
cdr3_aa: CASSLEERDLAREQYF

v_call: TRBV15
j_call: TRBJ2-1
clone_size: .
d_call: .
cdr3_length: 16
cdr3_nt: TGTGCCACCAGCAGAGATAAGAGGGAGAGGGACAATGAGCAGTTCTTC
cdr3_aa: CATSRDKRERDNEQFF

v_call: TRBV9
j_call: TRBJ2-5
clone_size: .
d_call: .
cdr3_length: 15
cdr3_nt: TGTGCCAGCAGCGTATCAACAGATTCGGGAGAGACCCAGTACTTC
cdr3_aa: CASSVSTDSGETQYF

v_call: TRBV28
j_call: TRBJ2-7
clone_size: .
d_call: .
cdr3_length: 12
cdr3_nt: TGTGCCAGCAGTTTCCGAGCGGGCGAGCAGTACTTC
cdr3_aa: CASSFRAGEQYF

v_call: TRBV6-4
j_call: TRBJ2-3
clone_size: .
d_call: .
cdr3_length: 14
cdr3_nt: TGTGCCAGCAGTGAGGCAGGGAGTACAGATACGCAGTATTTT
cdr3_aa: CASSEAGSTDTQYF

v_call: TRBV27
j_call: TRBJ2-3
clone_size: few
d_call: .
cdr3_length: 15
cdr3_nt: TGTGCCAGCAGTCCTCACCTCGGGATCGCAGATACGCAGTATTTT
cdr3_aa: CASSPHLGIADTQYF

v_call: TRBV29-1
j_call: TRBJ1-1
clone_size: .
d_call: .
cdr3_length: 16
cdr3_nt: TGCAGCGTCGTGGGGGCCGGACAAGGGAGGAGGACTGAAGCTTTCTTT
cdr3_aa: CSVVGAGQGRRTEAFF

v_call: TRBV5-4
j_call: TRBJ1-6
clone_size: .
d_call: .
cdr3_length: 17
cdr3_nt: TGTGCCAGCAGCTTGGCCGGAGGTAGGGTATATAATTCACCCCTCCACTTT
cdr3_aa: CASSLAGGRVYNSPLHF

v_call: TRBV20-1
j_call: TRBJ1-2
clone_size: once
d_call: .
cdr3_length: 11
cdr3_nt: TGCAGTGCTAGAGGGGACTATGGCTACACCTTC
cdr3_aa: CSARGDYGYTF

v_call: TRBV7-9
j_call: TRBJ1-1
clone_size: .
d_call: .
cdr3_length: 12
cdr3_nt: TGTGCCAGCAGCTTAACCGATACCGAAGCTTTCTTT
cdr3_aa: CASSLTDTEAFF

v_call: TRBV6-1
j_call: TRBJ2-7
clone_size: .
d_call: .
cdr3_length: 12
cdr3_nt: TGTGCCAGTACCCAAATCTCCTACGAGCAGTACTTC
cdr3_aa: CASTQISYEQYF